This T cell receptor (beta chain) emerged from a study of CD8+CD57+ T cells in acquired aplastic anemia. Across the whole study: Sorted CD4+ plus CD8+ cells gave DNA averaging 3.2 ug.

Genomic DNA was employed as the template in profiling TCR beta VDJ and CDR3. MiXCR was run by TCRdb on the reads, yielding one entry per CDR3 protein. The sample yields over 250,000 distinct CDR3 sequences, roughly 61% seen once. Selection for sequencing was limited to patients who had shown CD8+CD57+ cell expansion by flow cytometry. Patients were treatment-naive when blood was sampled. This clonotype has more than one count but fewer than ten. Germline CDR1 reads SGDLS; CDR2 reads YYNGEE. Trimming removed 0 bases at V and 3 bases at J, with 6 bases between. The CDR3 runs to 13 residues. Sequenced input: sorted CD4+, CD8+, or CD8+CD57+ T cells (not recorded which) from PBMCs. The chain has TRBV9 and TRBJ1-1; D is undetermined. The TCR originated in a human donor with aplastic anemia. The CDR3 DNA reads as TGTGCCAGCAGCGTAGAGCCGGACACTGAAGCTTTCTTT. This codes for CASSVEPDTEAFF.